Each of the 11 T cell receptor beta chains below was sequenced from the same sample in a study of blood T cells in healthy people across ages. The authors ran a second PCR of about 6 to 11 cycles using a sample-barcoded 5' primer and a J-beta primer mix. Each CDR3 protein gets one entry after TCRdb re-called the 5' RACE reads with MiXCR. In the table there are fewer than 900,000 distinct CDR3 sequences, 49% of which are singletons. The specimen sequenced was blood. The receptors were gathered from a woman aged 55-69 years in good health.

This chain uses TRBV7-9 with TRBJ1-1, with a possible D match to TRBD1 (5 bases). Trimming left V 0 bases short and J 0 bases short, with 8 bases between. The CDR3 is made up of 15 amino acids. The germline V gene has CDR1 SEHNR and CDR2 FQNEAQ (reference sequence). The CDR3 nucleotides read TGTGCCAGCAGCTTAGCGAAGGACATGAACACTGAAGCTTTCTTT. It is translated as CASSLAKDMNTEAFF. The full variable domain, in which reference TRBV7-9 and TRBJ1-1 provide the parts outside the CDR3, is DTGVSQNPRHKITKRGQNVTFRCDPISEHNRLYWYRQTLGQGPEFLTYFQNEAQLEKSRLLSDRFSAERPKGSFSTLEIQRTEQGDSAMYLCASSLAKDMNTEAFFGQGTRLTVV.

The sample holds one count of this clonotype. The CDR3 nucleotides read TGCAGTGCGCCTGTGGGTAGCGGGAGTTACGAGCAGTACTTC. Protein product: CSAPVGSGSYEQYF. The genes are TRBV20-1 and TRBJ2-7, with 9 bases lining up with TRBD2. The germline V gene encodes CDR1 DFQATT and CDR2 SNEGSKA (reference sequence). J gave up 4 bases and V 6 bases, and 10 bases lay outside the gene matches. The CDR3 sequence is 14 residues long.

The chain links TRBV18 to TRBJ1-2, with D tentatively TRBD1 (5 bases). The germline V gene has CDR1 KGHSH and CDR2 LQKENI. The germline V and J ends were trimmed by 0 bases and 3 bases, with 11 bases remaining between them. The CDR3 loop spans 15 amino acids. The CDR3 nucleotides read TGTGCCAGCTCACCACCGTCGGCGACAGACTATGGCTACACCTTC. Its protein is CASSPPSATDYGYTF.

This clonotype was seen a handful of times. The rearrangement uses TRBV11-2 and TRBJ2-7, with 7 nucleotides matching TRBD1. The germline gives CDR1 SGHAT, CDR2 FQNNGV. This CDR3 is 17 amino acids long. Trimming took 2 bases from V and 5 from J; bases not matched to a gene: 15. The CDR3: CASSLSGRGSNHDEQYF. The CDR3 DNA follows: TGTGCCAGCAGCTTAAGCGGCAGGGGGAGTAATCACGACGAGCAGTACTTC.

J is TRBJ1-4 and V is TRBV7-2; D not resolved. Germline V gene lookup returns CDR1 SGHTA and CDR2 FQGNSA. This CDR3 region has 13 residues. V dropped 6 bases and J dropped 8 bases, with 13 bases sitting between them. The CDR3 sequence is CASSRPPGEKLFF. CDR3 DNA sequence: TGTGCCAGCAGTCGACCGCCAGGCGAAAAACTGTTTTTT.

The CDR3, as DNA: TGTGCCAGCAGCTTTCCAGAGGGAATTAGGTTCGAAGAGACCCAGTACTTC. Its protein product is CASSFPEGIRFEETQYF. This sequence joins TRBV7-2 and TRBJ2-5; TRBD2 might be the D (5 bases). Germline CDR1 SGHTA, CDR2 FQGNSA. The V end was cut by 3 bases, the J end by 3 bases, with 20 bases between. The CDR3 is 17 amino acids.

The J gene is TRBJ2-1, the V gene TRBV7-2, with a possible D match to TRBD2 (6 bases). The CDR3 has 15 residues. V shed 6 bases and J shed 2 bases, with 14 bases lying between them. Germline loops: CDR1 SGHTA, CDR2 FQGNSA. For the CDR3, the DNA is TGTGCCAGCAGTCAGGGACTCCAGGCCTACAATGAGCAGTTCTTC. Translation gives CASSQGLQAYNEQFF.

The CDR3 region has the DNA TGTGCCAGCAGTGAATCCCGGAGGGTGGCCTACGAGCAGTACTTC. Amino acids: CASSESRRVAYEQYF. This rearrangement joins TRBV25-1 to TRBJ2-7, with a possible D match to TRBD2 (6 bases). The CDR3 is made up of 15 amino acids. Germline CDR1 MGHDK, CDR2 SYGVNS. V lost 1 base and J lost 2, with 12 bases in between.

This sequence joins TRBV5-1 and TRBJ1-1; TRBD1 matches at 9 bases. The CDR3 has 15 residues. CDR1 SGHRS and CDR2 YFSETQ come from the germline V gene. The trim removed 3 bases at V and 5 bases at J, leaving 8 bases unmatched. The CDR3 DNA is TGCGCCAGCAGCTCTACGGGACAGGGTTTTACTGAAGCTTTCTTT. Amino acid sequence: CASSSTGQGFTEAFF.

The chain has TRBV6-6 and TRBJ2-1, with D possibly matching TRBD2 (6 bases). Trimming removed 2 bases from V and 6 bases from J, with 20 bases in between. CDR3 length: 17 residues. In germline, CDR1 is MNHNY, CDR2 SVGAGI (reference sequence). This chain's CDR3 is CASSYKDSGVPFNEQFF. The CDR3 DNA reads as TGTGCCAGCAGTTACAAGGATAGCGGTGTTCCCTTCAATGAGCAGTTCTTC.

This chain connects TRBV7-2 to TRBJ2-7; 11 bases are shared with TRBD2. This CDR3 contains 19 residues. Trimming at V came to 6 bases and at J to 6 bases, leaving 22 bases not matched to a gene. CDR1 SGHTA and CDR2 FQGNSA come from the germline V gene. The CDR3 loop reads CASSSGGTSGRRSFREQYF. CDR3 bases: TGTGCCAGCAGTTCAGGGGGGACTAGCGGAAGAAGGTCCTTTCGCGAGCAGTACTTC. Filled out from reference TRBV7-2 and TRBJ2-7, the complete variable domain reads GAGVSQSPSNKVTEKGKDVELRCDPISGHTALYWYRQSLGQGLEFLIYFQGNSAPDKSGLPSDRFSAERTGGSVSTLTIQRTQQEDSAVYLCASSSGGTSGRRSFREQYFGPGTRLTVT.